Sequencing of this T cell receptor (beta chain) was carried out in a study of blood T cell repertoires in COVID-19. Study-wide background: Both acute and convalescent COVID-19 samples were obtained from the United States, Italy and Spain.

In the original workflow: Reference gene primer amplification yielded estimated nucleated cell counts. Generated by immunoSEQ multiplex PCR, the TCRdb table keeps only in-frame clones and is missing some. V and J calls and clone size are as listed in that table; D and trimming were resolved from the DNA. Altogether roughly 110,000 clones are present, roughly 82% being singletons, with the ten largest covering around 8%. The specimen sequenced was peripheral blood. The TCR sequence derives from a woman aged 40 to 50 with acute or convalescent COVID-19.

The CDR3 here is CASSGWTGGQPQHF. DNA of the CDR3: TGTGCCAGCAGTGGGTGGACAGGTGGTCAGCCCCAGCATTTT. The V call is TRBV2, the J call TRBJ1-5; TRBD1 agrees at 7 bases. V gave up 4 bases and J gave up 6 bases; unmatched junction bases: 6. CDR1 is SNHLY and CDR2 is FYNNEI in the germline V gene. CDR3 size: 14 residues.